The 7 T cell receptor beta chains given below trace back to one sample, sequenced in a study of T cell responses to AZD1222 COVID-19 vaccine. Profiled with immunoSEQ multiplex PCR; TCRdb holds only in-frame clones, not every one. The sample holds 140,000 to 150,000 clones, 80% to 95% seen once. The specimen was peripheral blood, collected on day 0 of AZD1222 vaccination. The origin of the receptors is an adult in good health.

This chain uses TRBV28 with TRBJ1-5; 7 bases match TRBD1. The CDR3 is 14 residues long. Trimming took 3 bases from V and 6 from J; bases not matched to a gene: 5. Germline CDR1 and CDR2: MDHEN and SYDVKM. Here the CDR3 reads CASSLVQGSQPQHF. The CDR3 DNA reads TGTGCCAGCAGTTTGGTACAGGGGTCTCAGCCCCAGCATTTT.

The chain employs TRBV16 and TRBJ1-5, with 7 bases fitting TRBD1. The CDR3 is 14 residues long. V lost 1 base and J lost 4; bases outside the gene matches: 1. CDR1 is KGHSY and CDR2 is FQNENV in the germline V gene. The CDR3 region has the DNA TGTGCCAGCAGCCAATTGGGACAGAATCAGCCCCAGCATTTT. Its protein is CASSQLGQNQPQHF. Looking up the rest from reference TRBV16 and TRBJ1-5 gives the full variable domain: GEEVAQTPKHLVRGEGQKAKLYCAPIKGHSYVFWYQQVLKNEFKFLISFQNENVFDETGMPKERFSAKCLPNSPCSLEIQATKLEDSAVYFCASSQLGQNQPQHFGDGTRLSIL.

This clone came up a few times. The gene calls are TRBV5-1 and TRBJ2-2; maybe TRBD1 (5 bases). CDR3 size: 13 residues. In germline, CDR1 is SGHRS, CDR2 YFSETQ. The V and J ends lost 9 bases and 7 bases respectively, with 16 bases between them. The CDR3 reads CATTVLGLGELFF. CDR3 coding DNA: TGCGCCACCACTGTTTTGGGGCTCGGGGAGCTGTTTTTT.

The V gene is TRBV27, the J gene TRBJ2-1, with TRBD2 matching 14 bases. The CDR3 length is 15 residues. Germline-derived CDR1 and CDR2 are MNHEY and SMNVEV (reference sequence). V lost 5 bases to trimming and J lost 7 bases; unmatched junction nucleotides: 4. CDR3 region: CASSPGTSGRNEQFF. For the CDR3, the DNA is TGTGCCAGCAGTCCCGGGACTAGCGGGAGAAATGAGCAGTTCTTC.

CDR3: CASSVVSMGLAGDTNTGELFF. The CDR3 nucleotides read TGTGCCAGCAGCGTAGTATCAATGGGACTAGCGGGAGACACGAACACCGGGGAGCTGTTTTTT. This chain connects TRBV9 to TRBJ2-2; 14 nucleotides agree with TRBD2. CDR3 size: 21 residues. Germline loops: CDR1 SGDLS, CDR2 YYNGEE. Trimming cost V 0 bases and J 0 bases; bases outside gene matches: 10. The whole variable domain, filled in from reference TRBV9 and TRBJ2-2, reads DSGVTQTPKHLITATGQRVTLRCSPRSGDLSVYWYQQSLDQGLQFLIQYYNGEERAKGNILERFSAQQFPDLHSELNLSSLELGDSALYFCASSVVSMGLAGDTNTGELFFGEGSRLTVL.

V and J are TRBV5-1 and TRBJ2-2; D is undetermined. V was shortened by 0 bases and J by 5 bases, with 5 bases between the two germline ends. The germline V gene encodes CDR1 SGHRS and CDR2 YFSETQ. This CDR3 region has 13 residues. The CDR3 sequence: CASSLEGTGELFF. The CDR3 nucleotides read TGCGCCAGCAGCTTGGAAGGGACCGGGGAGCTGTTTTTT.

The table lists this clone with a count of one. The chain recombines TRBV19 with TRBJ2-7; a weak D match, TRBD2 (5 bases). CDR1 and CDR2 from the germline V gene are LNHDA and SQIVND (reference sequence). V gave up 3 bases and J gave up 0 bases, with 9 bases separating them. The CDR3 length is 14 residues. CDR3 coding DNA: TGTGCCAGTAGTATCTCGGGGAACTCCTACGAGCAGTACTTC. Translating it yields CASSISGNSYEQYF.